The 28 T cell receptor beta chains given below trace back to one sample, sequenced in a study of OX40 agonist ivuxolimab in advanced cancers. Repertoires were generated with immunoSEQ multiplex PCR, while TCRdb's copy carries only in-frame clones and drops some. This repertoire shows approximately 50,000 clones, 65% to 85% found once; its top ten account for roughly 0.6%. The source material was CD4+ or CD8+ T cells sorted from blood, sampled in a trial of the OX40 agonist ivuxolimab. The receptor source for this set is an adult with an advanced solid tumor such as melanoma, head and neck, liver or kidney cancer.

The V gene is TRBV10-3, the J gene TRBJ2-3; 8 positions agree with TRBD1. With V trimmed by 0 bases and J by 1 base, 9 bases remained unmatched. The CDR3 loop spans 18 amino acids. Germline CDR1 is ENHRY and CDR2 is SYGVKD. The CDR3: CAISESTAGGGGTDTQYF. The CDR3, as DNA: TGTGCCATCAGTGAGTCGACCGCAGGGGGCGGTGGCACAGATACGCAGTATTTT.

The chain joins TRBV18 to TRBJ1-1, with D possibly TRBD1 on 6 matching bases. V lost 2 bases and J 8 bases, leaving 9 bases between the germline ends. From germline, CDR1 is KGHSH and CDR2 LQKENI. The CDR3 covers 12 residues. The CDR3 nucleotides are TGTGCCAGCTCACCAACAGGGCGGGAAGCTTTCTTT. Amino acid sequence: CASSPTGREAFF.

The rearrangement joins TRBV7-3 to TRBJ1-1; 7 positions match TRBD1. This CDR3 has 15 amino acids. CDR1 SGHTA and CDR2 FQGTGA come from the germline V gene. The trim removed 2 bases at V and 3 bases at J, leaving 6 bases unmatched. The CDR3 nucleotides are TGTGCCAGCAGCTTAGACAGGGTTCTGGACACTGAAGCTTTCTTT. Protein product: CASSLDRVLDTEAFF.

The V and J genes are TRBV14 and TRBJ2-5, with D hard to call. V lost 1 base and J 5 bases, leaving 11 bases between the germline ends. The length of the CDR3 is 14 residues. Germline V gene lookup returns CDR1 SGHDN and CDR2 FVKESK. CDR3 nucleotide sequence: TGTGCCAGCAGCCAAGGAGTGGTTTTCGAGACCCAGTACTTC. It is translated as CASSQGVVFETQYF. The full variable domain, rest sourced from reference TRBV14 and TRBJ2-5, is EAGVTQFPSHSVIEKGQTVTLRCDPISGHDNLYWYRRVMGKEIKFLLHFVKESKQDESGMPNNRFLAERTGGTYSTLKVQPAELEDSGVYFCASSQGVVFETQYFGPGTRLLVL.

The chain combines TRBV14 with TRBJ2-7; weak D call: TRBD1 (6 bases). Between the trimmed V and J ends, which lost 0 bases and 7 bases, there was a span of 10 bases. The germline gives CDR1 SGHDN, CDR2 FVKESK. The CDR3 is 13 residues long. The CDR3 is CASSQELRGEQYF. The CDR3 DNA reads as TGTGCCAGCAGCCAAGAATTAAGGGGGGAGCAGTACTTC.

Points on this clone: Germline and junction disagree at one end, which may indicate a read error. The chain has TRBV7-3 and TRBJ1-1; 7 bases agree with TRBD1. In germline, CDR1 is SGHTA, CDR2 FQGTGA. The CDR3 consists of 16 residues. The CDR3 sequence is CASSPRAGQLKTEAFF. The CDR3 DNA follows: TGTGCCAGCAGCCCACGAGCGGGACAGTTGAAAACTGAAGCTTTCTTT.

CDR3 protein: CASSPGQGASGYTF. The CDR3 nucleotides read TGCGCCAGCAGCCCCGGACAGGGAGCATCCGGCTACACCTTC. The chain has TRBV5-1 and TRBJ1-2, with 8 bases aligning to TRBD1. The CDR3 is 14 amino acids. The germline gives CDR1 SGHRS, CDR2 YFSETQ. The V segment lost 4 bases and the J segment 8 bases; nucleotides outside the gene matches: 10.

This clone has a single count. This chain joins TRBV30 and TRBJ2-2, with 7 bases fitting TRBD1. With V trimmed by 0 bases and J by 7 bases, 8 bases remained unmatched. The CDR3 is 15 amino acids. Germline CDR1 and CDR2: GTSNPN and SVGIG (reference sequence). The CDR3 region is CAWSVDRDGGGELFF. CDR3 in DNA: TGTGCCTGGAGTGTTGACAGGGATGGTGGCGGGGAGCTGTTTTTT.

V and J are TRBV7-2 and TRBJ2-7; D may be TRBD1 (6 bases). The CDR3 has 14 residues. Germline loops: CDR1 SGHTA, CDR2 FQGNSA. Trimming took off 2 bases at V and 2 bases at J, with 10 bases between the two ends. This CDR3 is CASSLSRGTYEQYF. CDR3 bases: TGTGCCAGCAGCTTATCCAGGGGAACCTACGAGCAGTACTTC.

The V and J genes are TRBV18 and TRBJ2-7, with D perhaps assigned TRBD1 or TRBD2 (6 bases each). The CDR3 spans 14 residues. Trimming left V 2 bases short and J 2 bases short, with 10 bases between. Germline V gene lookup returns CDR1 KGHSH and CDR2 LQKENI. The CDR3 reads CASSPAGGAYEQYF. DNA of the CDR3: TGTGCCAGCTCACCAGCCGGGGGCGCCTACGAGCAGTACTTC.

This CDR3 is CASSERDSGAFF. Here the CDR3 DNA reads TGCGCCAGCAGTGAGCGGGACTCCGGAGCTTTCTTT. V and J are TRBV10-2 and TRBJ1-1, with D possibly TRBD1 on 5 matching bases. CDR3 size: 12 residues. The V gene lost 2 bases and the J gene lost 10 bases, with 11 bases spanning the gap. Germline lookup yields CDR1 WSHSY and CDR2 SAAADI.

The CDR3, as DNA: TGTGCCACCAGCACGGGGGAGATCACCTACAATGAGCAGTTCTTC. It specifies CATSTGEITYNEQFF. The J gene is TRBJ2-1, the V gene TRBV15, with D tentatively TRBD2 (6 bases). Trimming removed 4 bases from V and 2 bases from J, with 12 bases in between. The V gene's germline CDR1 is LNHNV and CDR2 YYDKDF (reference sequence). The CDR3 extends over 15 amino acids.

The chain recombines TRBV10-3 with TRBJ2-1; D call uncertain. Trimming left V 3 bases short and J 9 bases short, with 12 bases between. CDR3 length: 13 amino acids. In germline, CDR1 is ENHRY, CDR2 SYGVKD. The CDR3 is CAISDGGFGEQFF. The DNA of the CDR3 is TGTGCCATCAGTGATGGTGGATTCGGTGAGCAGTTCTTC.

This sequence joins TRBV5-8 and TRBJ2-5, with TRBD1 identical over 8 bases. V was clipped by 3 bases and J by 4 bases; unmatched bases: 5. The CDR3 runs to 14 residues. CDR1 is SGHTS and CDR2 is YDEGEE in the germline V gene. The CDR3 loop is CASSSQGTGETQYF. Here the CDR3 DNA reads TGTGCCAGCAGCTCGCAAGGGACAGGAGAGACCCAGTACTTC.

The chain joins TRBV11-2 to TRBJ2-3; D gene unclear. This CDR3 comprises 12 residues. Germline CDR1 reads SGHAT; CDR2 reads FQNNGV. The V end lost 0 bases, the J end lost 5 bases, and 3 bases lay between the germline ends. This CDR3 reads CASSLDGDTQYF. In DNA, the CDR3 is TGTGCCAGCAGCTTAGATGGAGATACGCAGTATTTT.

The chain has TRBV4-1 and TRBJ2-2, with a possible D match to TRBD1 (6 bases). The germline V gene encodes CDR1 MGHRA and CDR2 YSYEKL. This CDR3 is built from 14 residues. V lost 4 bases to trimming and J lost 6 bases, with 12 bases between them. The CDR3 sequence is CASSPQGAAGELFF. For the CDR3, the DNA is TGCGCCAGCAGCCCACAGGGAGCAGCCGGGGAGCTGTTTTTT.

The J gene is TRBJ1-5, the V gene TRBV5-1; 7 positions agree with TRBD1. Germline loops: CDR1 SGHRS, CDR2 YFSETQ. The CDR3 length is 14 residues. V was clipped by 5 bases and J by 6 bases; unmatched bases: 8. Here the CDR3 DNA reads TGCGCCAGCAGTTTCGACCAGGGGGTTCAGCCCCAGCATTTT. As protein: CASSFDQGVQPQHF.

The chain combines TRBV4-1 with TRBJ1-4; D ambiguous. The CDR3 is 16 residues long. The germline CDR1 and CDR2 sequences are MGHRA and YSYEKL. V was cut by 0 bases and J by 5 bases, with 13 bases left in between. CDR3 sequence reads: CASSQEGTDTNEKLFF. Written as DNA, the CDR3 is TGCGCCAGCAGCCAAGAGGGTACCGATACAAATGAAAAACTGTTTTTT.

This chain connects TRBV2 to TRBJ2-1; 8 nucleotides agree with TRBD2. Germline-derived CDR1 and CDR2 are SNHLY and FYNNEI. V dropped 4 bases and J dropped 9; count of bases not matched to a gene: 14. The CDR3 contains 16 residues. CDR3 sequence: CASSVGRTGGYGEQFF. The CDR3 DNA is TGTGCCAGCAGTGTTGGGAGAACGGGGGGGTACGGTGAGCAGTTCTTC.

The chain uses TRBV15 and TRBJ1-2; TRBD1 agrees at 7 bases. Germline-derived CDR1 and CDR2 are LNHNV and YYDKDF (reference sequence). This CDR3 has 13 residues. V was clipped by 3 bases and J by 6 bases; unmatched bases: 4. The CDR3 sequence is CATSSLQGDGYTF. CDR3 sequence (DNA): TGTGCCACCAGCAGTTTGCAGGGGGATGGCTACACCTTC.

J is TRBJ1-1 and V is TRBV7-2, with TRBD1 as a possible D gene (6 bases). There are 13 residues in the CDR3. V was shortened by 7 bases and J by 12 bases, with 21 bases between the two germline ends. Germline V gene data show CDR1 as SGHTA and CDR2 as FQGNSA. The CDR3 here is CASTVGRQGKTFF. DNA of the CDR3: TGTGCCAGCACAGTAGGGAGGCAGGGGAAAACTTTCTTT.

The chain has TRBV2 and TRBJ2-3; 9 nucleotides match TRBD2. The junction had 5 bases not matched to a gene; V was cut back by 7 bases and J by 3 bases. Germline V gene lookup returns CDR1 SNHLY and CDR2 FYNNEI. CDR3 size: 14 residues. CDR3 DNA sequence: TGTGCCAGCATAAAGGCGGGGGGGACAGATACGCAGTATTTT. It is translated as CASIKAGGTDTQYF.

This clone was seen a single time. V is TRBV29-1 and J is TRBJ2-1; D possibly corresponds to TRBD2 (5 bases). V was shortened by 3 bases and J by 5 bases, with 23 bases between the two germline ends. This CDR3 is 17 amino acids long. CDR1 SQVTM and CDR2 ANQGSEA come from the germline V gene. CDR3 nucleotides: TGCAGCGTTGAGATGGGAGCCAGGACGGGCTCTCACAATGAGCAGTTCTTC. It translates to CSVEMGARTGSHNEQFF.

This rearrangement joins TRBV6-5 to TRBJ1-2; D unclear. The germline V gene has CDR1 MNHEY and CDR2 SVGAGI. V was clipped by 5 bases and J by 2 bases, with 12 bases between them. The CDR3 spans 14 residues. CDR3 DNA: TGTGCCAGCAGTCGCGAGACACTAAACTATGGCTACACCTTC. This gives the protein CASSRETLNYGYTF.

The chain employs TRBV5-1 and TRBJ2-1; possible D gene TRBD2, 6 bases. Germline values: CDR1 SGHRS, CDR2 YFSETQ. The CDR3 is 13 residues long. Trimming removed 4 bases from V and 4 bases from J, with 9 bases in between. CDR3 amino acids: CASSTGTYNEQFF. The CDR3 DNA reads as TGCGCCAGCAGCACCGGGACTTACAATGAGCAGTTCTTC.

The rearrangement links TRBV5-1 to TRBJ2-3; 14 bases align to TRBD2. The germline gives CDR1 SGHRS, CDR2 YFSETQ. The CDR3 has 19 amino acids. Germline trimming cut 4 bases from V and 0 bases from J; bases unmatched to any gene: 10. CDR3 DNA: TGCGCCAGCAGCAAAGCCGGGACTAGCGGGGGCACAAGCACAGATACGCAGTATTTT. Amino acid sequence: CASSKAGTSGGTSTDTQYF.

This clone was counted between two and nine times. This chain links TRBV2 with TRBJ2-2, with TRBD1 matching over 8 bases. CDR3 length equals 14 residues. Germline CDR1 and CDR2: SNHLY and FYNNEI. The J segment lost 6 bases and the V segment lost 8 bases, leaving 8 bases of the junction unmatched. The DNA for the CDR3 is TGTGCCAGCGGGGAACAGACAGGGGCCGGGGAGCTGTTTTTT. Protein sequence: CASGEQTGAGELFF.

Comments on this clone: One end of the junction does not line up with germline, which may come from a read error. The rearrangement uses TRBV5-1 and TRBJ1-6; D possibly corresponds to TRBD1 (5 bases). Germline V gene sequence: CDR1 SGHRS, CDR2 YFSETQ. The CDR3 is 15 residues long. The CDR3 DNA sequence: TGCGCCAGCAGCTTGGGGGGCTATGAGAATTCACCCCCCCACTTT. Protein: CASSLGGYENSPPHF.